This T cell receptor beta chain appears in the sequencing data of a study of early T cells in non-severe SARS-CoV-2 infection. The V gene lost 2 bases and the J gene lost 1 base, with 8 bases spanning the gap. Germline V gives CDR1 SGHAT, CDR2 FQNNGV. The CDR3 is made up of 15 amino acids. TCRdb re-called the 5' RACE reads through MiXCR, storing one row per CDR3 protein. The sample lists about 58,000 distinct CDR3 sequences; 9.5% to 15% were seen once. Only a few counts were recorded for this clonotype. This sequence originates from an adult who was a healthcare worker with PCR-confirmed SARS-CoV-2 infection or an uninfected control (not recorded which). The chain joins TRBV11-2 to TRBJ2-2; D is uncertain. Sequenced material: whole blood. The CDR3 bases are TGTGCCAGCAGCTTATACGAGGTGAACACCGGGGAGCTGTTTTTT. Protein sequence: CASSLYEVNTGELFF.